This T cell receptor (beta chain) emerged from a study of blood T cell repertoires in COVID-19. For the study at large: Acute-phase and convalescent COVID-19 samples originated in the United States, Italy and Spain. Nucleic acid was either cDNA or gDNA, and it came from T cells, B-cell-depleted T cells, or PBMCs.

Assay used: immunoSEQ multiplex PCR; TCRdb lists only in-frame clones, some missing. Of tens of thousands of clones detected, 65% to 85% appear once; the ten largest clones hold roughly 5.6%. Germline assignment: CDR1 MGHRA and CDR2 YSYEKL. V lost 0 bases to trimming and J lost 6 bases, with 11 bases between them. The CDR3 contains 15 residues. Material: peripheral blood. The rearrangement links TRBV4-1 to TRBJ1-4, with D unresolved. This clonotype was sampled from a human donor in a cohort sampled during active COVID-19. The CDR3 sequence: CASSQEWREYEKLFF. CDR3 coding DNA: TGCGCCAGCAGCCAAGAGTGGAGGGAGTATGAAAAACTGTTTTTT.